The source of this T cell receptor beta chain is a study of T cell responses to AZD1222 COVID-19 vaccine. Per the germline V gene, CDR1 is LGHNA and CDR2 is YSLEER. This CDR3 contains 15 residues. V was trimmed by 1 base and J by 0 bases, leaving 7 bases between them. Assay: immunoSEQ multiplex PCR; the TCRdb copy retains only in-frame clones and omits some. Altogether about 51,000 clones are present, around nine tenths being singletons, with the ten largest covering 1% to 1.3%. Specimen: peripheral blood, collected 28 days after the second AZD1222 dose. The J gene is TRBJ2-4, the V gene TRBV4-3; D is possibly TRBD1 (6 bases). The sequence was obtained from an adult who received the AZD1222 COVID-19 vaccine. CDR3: CASSQGRGAKNIQYF. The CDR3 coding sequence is TGCGCCAGCAGCCAAGGCAGGGGAGCCAAAAACATTCAGTACTTC.